These 12 T cell receptor beta chains were all obtained from the same sample, sequenced in a study of shared clonotypes between healthy human individuals. This table comes from immunoSEQ multiplex PCR, and its TCRdb copy is limited to in-frame clones, with some not included. In the table there are 2 million to 2.5 million clones, 93% of which are singletons. Sequenced: naive CD4+ T cells from PBMCs. Noted subset: CD45RA+ positively selected. All receptors derive from a man younger than 35 in good health. Some clones in this sample may be carry-over from other donors' samples.

The chain links TRBV5-1 to TRBJ2-3; D not certain. Between the trimmed V and J ends, which lost 0 bases and 2 bases, there was a span of 19 bases. This CDR3 comprises 18 residues. Germline lookup yields CDR1 SGHRS and CDR2 YFSETQ. CDR3 bases: TGCGCCAGCAGCTTGGCCGAAATCGTTCCGGTACTCACAGATACGCAGTATTTT. It encodes CASSLAEIVPVLTDTQYF.

The rearrangement links TRBV9 to TRBJ2-7, with a weak D call TRBD1 (6 bases). Trimming pared 4 bases from V and 1 base from J, leaving 12 bases between. The CDR3 is 14 residues long. Germline values: CDR1 SGDLS, CDR2 YYNGEE. DNA of the CDR3: TGTGCCAGCAGCATACAGGGATCTTCCTACGAGCAGTACTTC. Its translation: CASSIQGSSYEQYF.

The V gene is TRBV29-1, the J gene TRBJ2-7; D is unresolved. This CDR3 is 14 amino acids long. CDR1 is SQVTM, CDR2 ANQGSEA, per germline. V was cut by 7 bases and J by 0 bases, with 16 bases left in between. The CDR3 DNA follows: TGCAGCGCCAGAGGCAGAGTGGGCTCCTACGAGCAGTACTTC. This codes for CSARGRVGSYEQYF.

This chain links TRBV15 with TRBJ1-2, with TRBD1 matching over 7 bases. CDR1 is LNHNV, CDR2 YYDKDF, per germline (reference sequence). V lost 0 bases, J lost 7 bases, and 5 bases stayed unmatched. The CDR3 loop spans 14 amino acids. CDR3: CATSRDPGTAGYTF. CDR3 nucleotides: TGTGCCACCAGCAGAGATCCTGGGACAGCTGGCTACACCTTC.

This chain uses TRBV9 with TRBJ1-5, with D unclear. V shed 1 base and J shed 5 bases, with 7 bases lying between them. The CDR3 extends over 13 amino acids. Germline lookup yields CDR1 SGDLS and CDR2 YYNGEE. The CDR3 here is CASSVLADQPQHF. CDR3 in DNA: TGTGCCAGCAGCGTACTGGCAGATCAGCCCCAGCATTTT.

V is TRBV9 and J is TRBJ2-3; D remains unclear. Deletions cut 0 bases from V and 2 bases from J, with 10 bases between. CDR1 is SGDLS and CDR2 is YYNGEE in the germline V gene. This CDR3 contains 15 residues. This CDR3 reads CASSVGLRDTDTQYF. The CDR3 DNA follows: TGTGCCAGCAGCGTAGGTCTAAGAGACACAGATACGCAGTATTTT.

The rearrangement joins TRBV18 to TRBJ2-7, with 11 nucleotides matching TRBD2. Trimming removed 4 bases from V and 0 bases from J; junction bases left unmatched: 2. The CDR3 sequence is 15 residues long. Germline loops: CDR1 KGHSH, CDR2 LQKENI. The DNA for the CDR3 is TGTGCCAGCTCACAACTAGCGGGAGCCTCCTACGAGCAGTACTTC. It codes for CASSQLAGASYEQYF.

The rearrangement links TRBV28 to TRBJ2-2; the D is unclear. The CDR3 length is 15 residues. Germline values: CDR1 MDHEN, CDR2 SYDVKM. Trimming took 3 bases from V and 1 from J, leaving 9 bases between them. The CDR3 DNA reads TGTGCCAGCAGTTTTAGGAGACAGAACACCGGGGAGCTGTTTTTT. It is translated as CASSFRRQNTGELFF.

DNA for the CDR3: TGTGCCAGCAGCTTAGCGGCTCGGGATAGGGACATTCAGTACTTC. Protein product: CASSLAARDRDIQYF. The rearrangement links TRBV7-2 to TRBJ2-4; a weak D match, TRBD2 (5 bases). CDR1 is SGHTA, CDR2 FQGNSA, per germline. The CDR3 length is 15 residues. Trimming removed 0 bases at V and 8 bases at J, with 14 bases between. Looking up the rest from reference TRBV7-2 and TRBJ2-4 gives the full variable domain: GAGVSQSPSNKVTEKGKDVELRCDPISGHTALYWYRQSLGQGLEFLIYFQGNSAPDKSGLPSDRFSAERTGGSVSTLTIQRTQQEDSAVYLCASSLAARDRDIQYFGAGTRLSVL.

For this clone: At the DNA level, this CDR3 is encoded by other sequences in the same sample as well. J is TRBJ1-3 and V is TRBV5-1; 10 bases are a match to TRBD1. J lost 2 bases, V lost 0 bases, and 2 bases had no gene match. Per germline, CDR1 SGHRS and CDR2 YFSETQ. The CDR3 has 16 residues. CDR3 bases: TGCGCCAGCAGCTTGGGCGACAGGGGGCCTGGAAACACCATATATTTT. Amino acid sequence: CASSLGDRGPGNTIYF.

V and J are TRBV29-1 and TRBJ1-2; D uncertain. The CDR3 is 14 amino acids. V was clipped by 6 bases and J by 0 bases, with 14 bases between them. Germline V gene data show CDR1 as SQVTM and CDR2 as ANQGSEA. The chain's CDR3 is CSVVQITTNYGYTF. The CDR3 DNA reads TGCAGCGTGGTCCAGATCACTACTAACTATGGCTACACCTTC.

This rearrangement joins TRBV7-3 to TRBJ2-3, with TRBD2 matching over 9 bases. The CDR3 length is 15 residues. J was trimmed by 4 bases and V by 6 bases; bases with no gene match: 8. Germline CDR1 SGHTA, CDR2 FQGTGA. This CDR3 is CASRVASGTPDTQYF. The CDR3 DNA follows: TGTGCCAGCAGGGTGGCTAGCGGGACCCCAGATACGCAGTATTTT.